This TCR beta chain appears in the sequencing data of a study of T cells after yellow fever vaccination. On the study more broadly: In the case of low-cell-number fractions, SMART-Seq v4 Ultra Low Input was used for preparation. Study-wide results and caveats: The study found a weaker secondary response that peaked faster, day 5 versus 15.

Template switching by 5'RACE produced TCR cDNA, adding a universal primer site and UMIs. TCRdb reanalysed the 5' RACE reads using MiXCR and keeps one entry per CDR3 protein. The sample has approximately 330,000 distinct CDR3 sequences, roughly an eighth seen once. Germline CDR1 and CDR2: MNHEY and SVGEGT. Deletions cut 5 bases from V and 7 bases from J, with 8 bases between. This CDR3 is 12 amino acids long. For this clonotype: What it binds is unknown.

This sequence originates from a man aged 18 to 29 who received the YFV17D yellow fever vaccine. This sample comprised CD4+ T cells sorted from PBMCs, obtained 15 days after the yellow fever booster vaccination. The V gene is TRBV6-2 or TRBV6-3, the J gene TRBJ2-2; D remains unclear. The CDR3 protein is CASSTTYGELFF. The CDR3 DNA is TGTGCCAGCAGTACTACGTACGGGGAGCTGTTTTTT.